These 32 T cell receptor beta chains originate from one sample sequenced in a study of blood T cells in healthy people across ages. For the second PCR, which ran for about 6 to 11 cycles, a sample-barcoded 5' primer and a J-beta primer mix were used. TCRdb re-called the 5' RACE reads with MiXCR, one entry per CDR3 protein. The table has around 900,000 distinct CDR3 sequences, less than 35% seen once; the top ten hold approximately 15%. Sequencing used blood. The receptor set was obtained from a woman older than 75 in good health.

In the case of this clonotype: A much more abundant neighbour one base away suggests this may be a read error. The chain has TRBV7-2 and TRBJ1-2; 10 nucleotides align to TRBD1. The trim removed 7 bases at V and 6 bases at J, leaving 5 bases unmatched. CDR1 SGHTA and CDR2 FQGNSA come from the germline V gene. There are 13 residues in the CDR3. The CDR3 loop is CASNSDRGHGYTF. For the CDR3, the DNA is TGTGCCAGCAACTCCGACAGGGGGCATGGCTACACCTTC.

In its sample, this clonotype was seen many times. V and J are TRBV9 and TRBJ2-1, with 9 bases matching TRBD1. Germline-derived CDR1 and CDR2 are SGDLS and YYNGEE. Trimming at V came to 0 bases and at J to 2 bases, leaving 3 bases not matched to a gene. The CDR3 length is 16 residues. As DNA, the CDR3 is TGTGCCAGCAGCGTAGCGGGACAGGGTACCTACAATGAGCAGTTCTTC. It encodes CASSVAGQGTYNEQFF. The full variable domain, rest sourced from reference TRBV9 and TRBJ2-1, is DSGVTQTPKHLITATGQRVTLRCSPRSGDLSVYWYQQSLDQGLQFLIQYYNGEERAKGNILERFSAQQFPDLHSELNLSSLELGDSALYFCASSVAGQGTYNEQFFGPGTRLTVL.

This clonotype appeared many times. The V gene is TRBV10-3, the J gene TRBJ2-1; no clear D gene. The V gene lost 3 bases and the J gene lost 4 bases, with 7 bases spanning the gap. The CDR3 sequence is 13 residues long. CDR1 and CDR2 from the germline V gene are ENHRY and SYGVKD. The CDR3 region is CAISEVPYNEQFF. The CDR3 nucleotides are TGTGCCATCAGTGAAGTCCCATACAATGAGCAGTTCTTC.

The rearrangement links TRBV20-1 to TRBJ2-7, with 12 bases lining up with TRBD2. This CDR3 comprises 15 residues. With 0 bases clipped from V and 7 bases from J, the junction kept 7 bases outside the gene matches. Germline V gene lookup returns CDR1 DFQATT and CDR2 SNEGSKA (reference sequence). The CDR3 spells CSARDLPSGRDEQYF. CDR3 nucleotide sequence: TGCAGTGCTAGAGATCTGCCTAGCGGGAGGGATGAGCAGTACTTC.

Remarks on this clonotype: A much larger clone sits a single nucleotide away, making a read error possible. V is TRBV29-1 and J is TRBJ2-4; tentatively, D is TRBD2 (5 bases). The assigned J gene may be wrong: the sequence end matches TRBJ2-5 better. This CDR3 spans 11 amino acids. The germline V gene encodes CDR1 SQVTM and CDR2 ANQGSEA. The CDR3: CSALGRGTQYF. CDR3 DNA: TGCAGCGCCCTGGGGAGAGGGACCCAGTACTTC.

This clonotype appeared many times. The rearrangement uses TRBV18 and TRBJ2-4; 7 bases are a match to TRBD2. Trimming cost V 5 bases and J 13 bases; bases outside gene matches: 11. This CDR3 is 13 amino acids long. Per germline, CDR1 KGHSH and CDR2 LQKENI. CDR3 DNA sequence: TGTGCCAGCTCATTACAGAGGGCGGGAGAGCAGTACTTC. Its protein is CASSLQRAGEQYF.

This clonotype was seen a single time. The genes are TRBV27 and TRBJ2-1, with D possibly TRBD1 on 6 matching bases. The germline V gene encodes CDR1 MNHEY and CDR2 SMNVEV (reference sequence). The CDR3 runs 17 residues. The V and J ends lost 8 bases and 9 bases respectively, with 29 bases between them. The CDR3 reads CASGGSPGTLLIGEQFF. In nucleotides, the CDR3 is TGTGCCAGCGGTGGGAGTCCAGGGACACTTCTAATCGGTGAGCAGTTCTTC.

In the case of this clonotype: Just one base apart from a much larger clone, this may be a read error. The final CDR3 position lacks the conserved phenylalanine or tryptophan, pointing to a likely read error. The chain combines TRBV7-2 with TRBJ2-1; 9 nucleotides match TRBD1. This CDR3 spans 18 amino acids. The V gene's germline CDR1 is SGHTA and CDR2 FQGNSA. J was trimmed by 0 bases and V by 8 bases; bases with no gene match: 14. The CDR3 is CASRLRTGAQSSYNEQFY. For the CDR3, the DNA is TGTGCCAGCCGTTTAAGGACAGGGGCACAAAGCTCCTACAATGAGCAGTTCTAC.

The sample holds many counts of this clonotype. This chain uses TRBV4-1 with TRBJ2-1, with 10 bases that match TRBD1. Looked up from germline, CDR1 is MGHRA and CDR2 is YSYEKL. V lost 0 bases, J lost 5 bases, and 1 base stayed unmatched. The CDR3 is 15 amino acids. Written as DNA, the CDR3 is TGCGCCAGCAGCCAAGAGGGACAGGGGAACAATGAGCAGTTCTTC. Encoded protein: CASSQEGQGNNEQFF.

The table lists this clonotype with many counts. The chain employs TRBV24-1 and TRBJ2-1, with TRBD2 identical over 8 bases. Germline assignment: CDR1 KGHDR and CDR2 SFDVKD. V dropped 9 bases and J dropped 8; count of bases not matched to a gene: 11. This CDR3 spans 14 amino acids. The CDR3 spells CATRGPGGLDEQFF. In nucleotides, the CDR3 is TGTGCCACCCGCGGGCCGGGGGGGCTTGATGAGCAGTTCTTC.

Notes on this clonotype: Possible read error: a much larger clone is one base away. The V gene is TRBV30, the J gene TRBJ2-1; D uncertain. This CDR3 comprises 14 residues. Trimming shortened V by 0 bases and J by 10 bases, and 16 bases separated the two germline ends. Germline values: CDR1 GTSNPN, CDR2 SVGIG (reference sequence). The CDR3 DNA sequence: TGTGCCTGGAGTGTAGAGGCAGCTCCCTACGAGCAGTTCTTC. As protein: CAWSVEAAPYEQFF. The variable domain in full, with the rest retrieved from reference TRBV30 and TRBJ2-1, is SQTIHQWPATLVQPVGSPLSLECTVEGTSNPNLYWYRQAAGRGLQLLFYSVGIGQISSEVPQNLSASRPQDRQFILSSKKLLLSDSGFYLCAWSVEAAPYEQFFGPGTRLTVL.

Ten or more counts support this clonotype. The CDR3: CASSPGQQRVETQYF. The CDR3 DNA is TGTGCCAGCAGCCCCGGACAGCAAAGGGTAGAGACCCAGTACTTC. The chain carries TRBV7-9 and TRBJ2-5, with D maybe TRBD1 (6 bases). Germline V gives CDR1 SEHNR, CDR2 FQNEAQ (reference sequence). The V gene lost 5 bases and the J gene lost 4 bases, with 17 bases spanning the gap. This CDR3 has 15 residues.

A word on this clonotype: This may stem from a read error, because a much larger clone lies one nucleotide away. The CDR3 sequence is CASSRGGLAENIQYF. DNA for the CDR3: TGTGCCAGCAGCCGGGGCGGACTAGCGGAAAACATTCAGTACTTC. The chain has TRBV3-1 and TRBJ2-4; 10 bases line up with TRBD2. V dropped 4 bases and J dropped 5; count of bases not matched to a gene: 5. Per germline, CDR1 LGHDT and CDR2 YNNKEL (reference sequence). This CDR3 region has 15 residues.

This chain joins TRBV12-3 or TRBV12-4 and TRBJ1-1, with D uncertain. V was pared by 4 bases and J by 1 base, with 7 bases between. This CDR3 is 13 amino acids long. Here the CDR3 DNA reads TGTGCCAGCAGTTATGCGGAGAACACTGAAGCTTTCTTT. It is translated as CASSYAENTEAFF.

There are a few counts of this clonotype. This rearrangement joins TRBV5-1 to TRBJ2-5; 8 bases fit TRBD2. V lost 1 base, J lost 0 bases, and 17 bases stayed unmatched. The CDR3 contains 20 residues. Germline assignment: CDR1 SGHRS and CDR2 YFSETQ. The CDR3 protein is CASSLRPQIRTSRYQETQYF. CDR3 DNA: TGCGCCAGCAGCTTGAGGCCGCAAATTCGGACTAGCCGGTACCAAGAGACCCAGTACTTC.

The chain uses TRBV14 and TRBJ1-1; 9 bases fit TRBD1. The CDR3 extends over 18 amino acids. Looked up from germline, CDR1 is SGHDN and CDR2 is FVKESK. J was trimmed by 2 bases and V by 4 bases; bases with no gene match: 14. This chain's CDR3 is CASSPTLGQGKINTEAFF. The CDR3 coding sequence is TGTGCCAGCAGCCCAACCCTCGGACAGGGGAAAATAAACACTGAAGCTTTCTTT.

The chain joins TRBV5-4 to TRBJ2-1; TRBD2 aligns across 9 bases. Germline CDR1 SGHNT, CDR2 YYREEE (reference sequence). J was trimmed by 8 bases and V by 4 bases; bases with no gene match: 13. The CDR3 loop spans 16 amino acids. The CDR3 DNA reads as TGTGCCAGCAGCCTGGGAGGCGGGGGGGTCCCATATGAGCAGTTCTTC. It yields the protein CASSLGGGGVPYEQFF.

This clonotype showed up many times. The CDR3 protein is CSRAGQGKETQYF. CDR3 DNA sequence: TGCAGTCGCGCTGGACAGGGGAAAGAGACCCAGTACTTC. The chain uses TRBV20-1 and TRBJ2-5; 9 nucleotides match TRBD1. The V segment lost 8 bases and the J segment 3 bases; nucleotides outside the gene matches: 7. Germline V gives CDR1 DFQATT, CDR2 SNEGSKA (reference sequence). This CDR3 comprises 13 residues.

This clonotype was seen many times. DNA for the CDR3: TGTGCCAGCAGTCCCAACGACCCAGGCTCGTCTAGTTCACCCCTCCACTTT. As protein: CASSPNDPGSSSSPLHF. The V and J genes are TRBV12-3 or TRBV12-4 and TRBJ1-6; no clear D gene. Deletions cut 5 bases from V and 9 bases from J, with 23 bases between. The CDR3 has 17 residues.

This clonotype came up once. This sequence may be a read error, since a much larger clone differs from it by one base. The V gene is TRBV9, the J gene TRBJ1-2; TRBD1 might be the D (5 bases). From germline, CDR1 is SGDLS and CDR2 YYNGEE. This CDR3 region has 13 residues. DNA for the CDR3: TGTGCCAGCAGCACAGACAGTGACTATGGCTACATCTTC. This codes for CASSTDSDYGYIF. The full variable domain, in which reference TRBV9 and TRBJ1-2 provide the parts outside the CDR3, is DSGVTQTPKHLITATGQRVTLRCSPRSGDLSVYWYQQSLDQGLQFLIQYYNGEERAKGNILERFSAQQFPDLHSELNLSSLELGDSALYFCASSTDSDYGYIFGSGTRLTVV.

This chain uses TRBV4-3 with TRBJ2-3; 11 nucleotides line up with TRBD2. Germline assignment: CDR1 LGHNA and CDR2 YSLEER. The V segment lost 5 bases and the J segment 4 bases; nucleotides outside the gene matches: 11. The CDR3 has 17 residues. The CDR3 spells CASSYNGGSGGADTQYF. CDR3 in DNA: TGCGCCAGCAGCTACAATGGTGGTAGCGGGGGGGCAGATACGCAGTATTTT.

This clonotype showed up many times. V usage is TRBV20-1 and J usage is TRBJ2-7; TRBD1 matches 9 bases. Germline V CDR1 and CDR2: DFQATT, SNEGSKA (reference sequence). CDR3 length: 14 amino acids. J lost 4 bases, V lost 5 bases, and 9 bases had no gene match. The CDR3 loop reads CSAPPGTGKYEQYF. CDR3 nucleotides: TGCAGTGCTCCCCCCGGGACAGGGAAGTACGAGCAGTACTTC.

This clonotype was seen ten or more times. The chain carries TRBV5-1 and TRBJ1-5; 7 nucleotides line up with TRBD1. Germline V gene data show CDR1 as SGHRS and CDR2 as YFSETQ. Trimming removed 4 bases from V and 8 bases from J; junction bases left unmatched: 9. The CDR3 has 14 amino acids. CDR3 loop: CASSLGQPGKPQHF. The CDR3 region has the DNA TGCGCCAGCAGCCTGGGACAGCCGGGGAAGCCCCAGCATTTT.

The table lists this clonotype with many counts. The V gene is TRBV20-1, the J gene TRBJ2-5; 9 positions match TRBD2. V shed 3 bases, J shed 6 bases, and the junction held 14 bases outside the gene matches. Per the germline V gene, CDR1 is DFQATT and CDR2 is SNEGSKA (reference sequence). The length of the CDR3 is 16 residues. CDR3: CSASQSQRGDLKTQYF. The CDR3 bases are TGCAGTGCTAGTCAGTCTCAGCGGGGGGACTTGAAGACCCAGTACTTC.

This clonotype has a count of ten or more. V usage is TRBV7-2 and J usage is TRBJ2-3, with 7 bases fitting TRBD1. The CDR3 extends over 18 amino acids. Germline V gene lookup returns CDR1 SGHTA and CDR2 FQGNSA. With V trimmed by 0 bases and J by 4 bases, 13 bases remained unmatched. CDR3 residues: CASSLAPSTGSYSDTQYF. CDR3 in DNA: TGTGCCAGCAGCTTAGCTCCATCGACAGGGTCATACTCAGATACGCAGTATTTT.

This clonotype was found a few times. The chain is built from TRBV28 and TRBJ2-5; TRBD1 or TRBD2 may be the D gene (5 bases each). This CDR3 contains 14 residues. V lost 4 bases and J 4 bases, leaving 13 bases between the germline ends. The germline V gene has CDR1 MDHEN and CDR2 SYDVKM. The CDR3 loop is CASSSLGAGETQYF. The CDR3 DNA reads as TGTGCCAGCAGTTCGCTCGGGGCAGGAGAGACCCAGTACTTC.

This chain joins TRBV6-5 and TRBJ2-5; D gene ambiguous. V was shortened by 8 bases and J by 0 bases, with 13 bases between the two germline ends. The CDR3 is made up of 14 amino acids. Germline V gives CDR1 MNHEY, CDR2 SVGAGI. The CDR3 DNA sequence: TGTGCCAGCGGGCCTAGATGGGACCAAGAGACCCAGTACTTC. It codes for CASGPRWDQETQYF.

This chain connects TRBV7-2 to TRBJ1-1; D uncertain. Germline V CDR1 and CDR2: SGHTA, FQGNSA. The CDR3 loop spans 15 amino acids. With 1 base removed from V and 4 bases from J, the gap between germline ends came to 13 bases. The CDR3: CASSLVAGSATEAFF. CDR3 DNA: TGTGCCAGCAGCTTAGTTGCGGGCTCGGCCACTGAAGCTTTCTTT.

This clonotype was detected only a few times. J is TRBJ2-7 and V is TRBV5-1, with 9 bases that match TRBD1. CDR1 and CDR2 (germline): SGHRS, YFSETQ. Unmatched junction bases numbered 11, after V lost 4 bases and J lost 3 bases. This CDR3 contains 16 residues. CDR3 residues: CASSLGTGRNGYEQYF. CDR3 in DNA: TGCGCCAGCAGCCTAGGGACAGGGAGAAATGGCTACGAGCAGTACTTC.

This clonotype was detected ten times or more. The chain combines TRBV3-1 with TRBJ2-5, with D tentatively TRBD2 (6 bases). Trimming shortened V by 5 bases and J by 5 bases, and 18 bases separated the two germline ends. This CDR3 comprises 15 residues. Germline loops: CDR1 LGHDT, CDR2 YNNKEL (reference sequence). The DNA of the CDR3 is TGTGCCAGCAGCACTACCGGGGGACGGAGGGAGACCCAGTACTTC. It encodes CASSTTGGRRETQYF.

This clonotype was observed at least ten times. This sequence joins TRBV12-3 or TRBV12-4 and TRBJ2-5, with a possible D match to TRBD1 (6 bases). The CDR3 has 17 residues. With 6 bases removed from V and 5 bases from J, the gap between germline ends came to 25 bases. CDR3 loop: CASSPGERTQRTETQYF. The CDR3, as DNA: TGTGCCAGCAGCCCAGGGGAGAGGACTCAAAGGACCGAGACCCAGTACTTC.

There are a few counts of this clonotype. The rearrangement uses TRBV7-8 and TRBJ1-1; 7 bases align to TRBD1. Germline trimming cut 5 bases from V and 3 bases from J; bases unmatched to any gene: 12. The CDR3 has 16 residues. Germline loops: CDR1 SGHVS, CDR2 FQNEAQ. CDR3: CASSQGGVSSDTEAFF. The DNA of the CDR3 is TGTGCCAGCAGCCAGGGGGGGGTCAGTTCAGACACTGAAGCTTTCTTT.